Listed below are T cell receptor beta chains from one sample, sequenced in a study of blood T cell repertoires in COVID-19. Assay: immunoSEQ multiplex PCR; the TCRdb copy retains only in-frame clones and omits some. The table lists a few hundred thousand clones, roughly 91% of them singletons. Material for sequencing was peripheral blood. The receptors originated from a woman aged 30 to 39 with COVID-19, enrolled during active disease. The CDR3 runs from the conserved cysteine through the conserved F or W. Each record gives: CDR3 DNA, CDR3 protein, J gene, D gene, clone size, V gene. The D gene is left open where the match is weak. A row's size may be missing; if present it is once, few, many or a size class.

cdr3_nt: TGTGCCAGCAGTTTACTAGCGGGGGGGCTAGAGCAGTTCTTC
cdr3_aa: CASSLLAGGLEQFF
j_call: TRBJ2-1
d_call: TRBD2
clone_size: -
v_call: TRBV28

cdr3_nt: TGTGCCAGCAGCCAACCCAGGGGGCGCGAGGGCTACACCTTC
cdr3_aa: CASSQPRGREGYTF
j_call: TRBJ1-2
d_call: TRBD1
clone_size: -
v_call: TRBV4-2

cdr3_nt: TGTGCCAGCAGTGAAAGGCCCTATGGGGAAAAGGGGGAAACTGAAGCTTTCTTT
cdr3_aa: CASSERPYGEKGETEAFF
j_call: TRBJ1-1
d_call: -
clone_size: -
v_call: TRBV6-1

cdr3_nt: TGTGCCAGCAGCTCGTTGGACAGGAGATCCTATGGCTACACCTTC
cdr3_aa: CASSSLDRRSYGYTF
j_call: TRBJ1-2
d_call: TRBD1
clone_size: -
v_call: TRBV7-2

cdr3_nt: TGCGCCAGCAGCCTGGGACTACCCCGTACTTACAGCTCCTACAATGAGCAGTTCTTC
cdr3_aa: CASSLGLPRTYSSYNEQFF
j_call: TRBJ2-1
d_call: TRBD2
clone_size: -
v_call: TRBV4-1

cdr3_nt: TGCGCCAGCAGCCTTTTAAAGGGGGCCACTAACTTTAGCAATCAGCCCCAGCATTTT
cdr3_aa: CASSLLKGATNFSNQPQHF
j_call: TRBJ1-5
d_call: TRBD1
clone_size: -
v_call: TRBV4-1

cdr3_nt: TGTGCCACCCAATGGGGGCCGGAGGAGACCCAGTACTTC
cdr3_aa: CATQWGPEETQYF
j_call: TRBJ2-5
d_call: -
clone_size: -
v_call: TRBV28

cdr3_nt: TGTGCCAGCAGCTTACAGGGCAATCAGCCCCAGCATTTT
cdr3_aa: CASSLQGNQPQHF
j_call: TRBJ1-5
d_call: -
clone_size: -
v_call: TRBV7-9

cdr3_nt: TGTGCCAGCAGGGGAATATACGGAGGTATCGGGGAGACCCAGTACTTC
cdr3_aa: CASRGIYGGIGETQYF
j_call: TRBJ2-5
d_call: -
clone_size: few
v_call: TRBV27

cdr3_nt: TGTGCCAGTAGTCCCGGACAATGGATCACTGAAGCTTTCTTT
cdr3_aa: CASSPGQWITEAFF
j_call: TRBJ1-1
d_call: -
clone_size: -
v_call: TRBV19

cdr3_nt: TGTGCCAGCAGTGAGAGAATAGTAACGGATTCACCCCTCCACTTT
cdr3_aa: CASSERIVTDSPLHF
j_call: TRBJ1-6
d_call: -
clone_size: -
v_call: TRBV2

cdr3_nt: TGTGCCAGCAGTCCTTTTGGGGGGGGCACAGATACGCAGTATTTT
cdr3_aa: CASSPFGGGTDTQYF
j_call: TRBJ2-3
d_call: TRBD2
clone_size: -
v_call: TRBV7-9

cdr3_nt: TGTGCCAGCAGCTTAGTTCCAGGGTCCTATAATTCACCCCTCCACTTT
cdr3_aa: CASSLVPGSYNSPLHF
j_call: TRBJ1-6
d_call: -
clone_size: -
v_call: TRBV7-2

cdr3_nt: TGTGCCAGCAGCCAACACAGGGGCGTCTATGGCTACACCTTC
cdr3_aa: CASSQHRGVYGYTF
j_call: TRBJ1-2
d_call: TRBD1
clone_size: -
v_call: TRBV3-1/TRBV3-2

cdr3_nt: TGTGCCAGCAGCCCAAAGATGAGGACAGGGGTTTTCAATGAGCAGTTCTTC
cdr3_aa: CASSPKMRTGVFNEQFF
j_call: TRBJ2-1
d_call: TRBD1
clone_size: -
v_call: TRBV5-5

cdr3_nt: TGTGCCAGCAGCAACACCGGGGGACGGTTCTATGGCTACACCTTC
cdr3_aa: CASSNTGGRFYGYTF
j_call: TRBJ1-2
d_call: -
clone_size: -
v_call: TRBV7-8

cdr3_nt: TGTGCCTGGAGTCGGGGGTCGTCACTAAACTATGGCTACACCTTC
cdr3_aa: CAWSRGSSLNYGYTF
j_call: TRBJ1-2
d_call: -
clone_size: -
v_call: TRBV30

cdr3_nt: TGTGCCAGCAGGCACAATGACAGGGGGCTAAACACCGGGGAGCTGTTTTTT
cdr3_aa: CASRHNDRGLNTGELFF
j_call: TRBJ2-2
d_call: -
clone_size: few
v_call: TRBV21-1

cdr3_nt: TGTGCCAGCAGCACCGGACAGGGGGTTCCCTATAATTCACCCCTCCACTTT
cdr3_aa: CASSTGQGVPYNSPLHF
j_call: TRBJ1-6
d_call: TRBD1
clone_size: many
v_call: TRBV7-9

cdr3_nt: TGTGCCAGCAGGTTGACAGGGGCGGGTTATGGCTACACCTTC
cdr3_aa: CASRLTGAGYGYTF
j_call: TRBJ1-2
d_call: TRBD1
clone_size: -
v_call: TRBV14

cdr3_nt: TGTGCCAGCACCCAGGTGGGGGGGGAGGGAGATACGCAGTATTTT
cdr3_aa: CASTQVGGEGDTQYF
j_call: TRBJ2-3
d_call: TRBD2
clone_size: -
v_call: TRBV11-2

cdr3_nt: TGTGCCAGCAGTTACCCCGACAGGCACAATGAGCAGTTCTTC
cdr3_aa: CASSYPDRHNEQFF
j_call: TRBJ2-1
d_call: -
clone_size: -
v_call: TRBV6-5

cdr3_nt: TGTGCCAGCAAGGCAGGGGGAAACTATGGCTACACCTTC
cdr3_aa: CASKAGGNYGYTF
j_call: TRBJ1-2
d_call: TRBD1
clone_size: -
v_call: TRBV28

cdr3_nt: TGCGCCAGCAGCCCCCGGGACTTGAGCATGGGGACCCAGTACTTC
cdr3_aa: CASSPRDLSMGTQYF
j_call: TRBJ2-5
d_call: -
clone_size: -
v_call: TRBV5-1